This T cell receptor beta chain came from a study of T cell repertoires in cytomegalovirus infection. Study-wide context: Public TCR beta signatures marked donors with CMV infection and the matching HLA. Overall study findings and caveats: People with CMV and the relevant HLA were identified by cumulative public TCR beta family frequency.

The junction had 8 bases not matched to a gene; V was cut back by 5 bases and J by 2 bases. The CDR3 consists of 15 residues. Germline V gene sequence: CDR1 LNHDA, CDR2 SQIVND (reference sequence). A note on this clonotype: Its antigen is not known.

Each CDR3 protein is one row after TCRdb ran MiXCR on the reads. This table has about 52,000 distinct CDR3 sequences, 20% appearing once. The clonotype was recovered from a human donor in good health (CMV status not recorded). Some clones in this sample may be carry-over from other donors' samples. The sample in question was CD8+ T cells from cultured PBMCs, obtained from culture after CMV antigen stimulation. The genes are TRBV19 and TRBJ2-7; 8 nucleotides align to TRBD1. Written as DNA, the CDR3 is TGTGCCAGTAGTGGCCGGGACAGGCCGACCTACGAGCAGTACTTC. Translation: CASSGRDRPTYEQYF.